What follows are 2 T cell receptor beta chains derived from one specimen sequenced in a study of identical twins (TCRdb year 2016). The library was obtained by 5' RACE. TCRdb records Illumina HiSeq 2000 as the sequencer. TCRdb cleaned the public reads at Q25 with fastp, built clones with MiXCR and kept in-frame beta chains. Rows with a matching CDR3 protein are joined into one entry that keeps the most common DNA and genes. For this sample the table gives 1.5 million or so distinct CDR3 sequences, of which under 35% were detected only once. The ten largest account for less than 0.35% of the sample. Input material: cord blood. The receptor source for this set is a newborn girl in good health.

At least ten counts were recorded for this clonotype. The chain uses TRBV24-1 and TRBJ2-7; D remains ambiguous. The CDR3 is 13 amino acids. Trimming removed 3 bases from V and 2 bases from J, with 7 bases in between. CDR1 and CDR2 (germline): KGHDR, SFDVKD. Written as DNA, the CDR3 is TGTGCCACCAGTGATGGGCCCCCCTACGAGCAGTACTTC. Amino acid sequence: CATSDGPPYEQYF.

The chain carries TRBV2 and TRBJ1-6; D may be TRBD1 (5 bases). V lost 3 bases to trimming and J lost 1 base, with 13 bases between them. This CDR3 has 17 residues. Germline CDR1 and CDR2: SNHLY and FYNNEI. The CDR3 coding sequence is TGTGCCAGCAGTGATGGGACTGGTGGGTCCTATAATTCACCCCTCCACTTT. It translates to CASSDGTGGSYNSPLHF.